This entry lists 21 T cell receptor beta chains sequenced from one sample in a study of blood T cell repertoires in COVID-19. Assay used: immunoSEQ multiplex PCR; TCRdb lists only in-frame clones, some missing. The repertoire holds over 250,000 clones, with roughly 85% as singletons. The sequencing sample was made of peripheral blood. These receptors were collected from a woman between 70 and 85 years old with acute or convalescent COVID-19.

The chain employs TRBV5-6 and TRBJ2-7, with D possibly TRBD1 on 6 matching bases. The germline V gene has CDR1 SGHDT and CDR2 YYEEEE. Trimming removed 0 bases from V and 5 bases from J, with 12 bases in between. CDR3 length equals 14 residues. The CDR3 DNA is TGTGCCAGCAGCTTGGACCCCAGGGGCCACGAGCAGTACTTC. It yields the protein CASSLDPRGHEQYF.

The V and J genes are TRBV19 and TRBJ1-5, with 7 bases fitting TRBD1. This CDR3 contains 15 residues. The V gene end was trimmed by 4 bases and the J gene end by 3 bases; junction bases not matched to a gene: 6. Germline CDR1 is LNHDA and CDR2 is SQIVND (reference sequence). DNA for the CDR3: TGTGCCAGTAGTAAGGCAGGGGGACCCAATCAGCCCCAGCATTTT. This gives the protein CASSKAGGPNQPQHF.

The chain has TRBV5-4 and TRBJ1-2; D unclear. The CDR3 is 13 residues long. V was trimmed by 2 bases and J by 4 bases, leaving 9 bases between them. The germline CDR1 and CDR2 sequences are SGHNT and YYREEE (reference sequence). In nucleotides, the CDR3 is TGTGCCAGCAGCTTTCTCGAGGGCTATGGCTACACCTTC. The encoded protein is CASSFLEGYGYTF.

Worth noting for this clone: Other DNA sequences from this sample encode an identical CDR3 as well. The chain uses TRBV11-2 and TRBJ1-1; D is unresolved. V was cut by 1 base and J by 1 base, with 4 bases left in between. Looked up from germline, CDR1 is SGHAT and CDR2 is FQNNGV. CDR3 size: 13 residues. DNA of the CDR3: TGTGCCAGCAGCTTAGGCAGGAACACTGAAGCTTTCTTT. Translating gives CASSLGRNTEAFF. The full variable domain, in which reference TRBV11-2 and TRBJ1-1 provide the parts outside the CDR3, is EAGVAQSPRYKIIEKRQSVAFWCNPISGHATLYWYQQILGQGPKLLIQFQNNGVVDDSQLPKDRFSAERLKGVDSTLKIQPAKLEDSAVYLCASSLGRNTEAFFGQGTRLTVV.

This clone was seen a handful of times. CDR3 protein: CASSARQGVKTNEKLFF. CDR3 coding DNA: TGTGCCAGCAGTGCCCGACAGGGAGTGAAAACTAATGAAAAACTGTTTTTT. The V gene is TRBV25-1, the J gene TRBJ1-4, with 7 bases matching TRBD1. Germline V gene data show CDR1 as MGHDK and CDR2 as SYGVNS. The CDR3 is 17 amino acids. V dropped 4 bases and J dropped 1; count of bases not matched to a gene: 9.

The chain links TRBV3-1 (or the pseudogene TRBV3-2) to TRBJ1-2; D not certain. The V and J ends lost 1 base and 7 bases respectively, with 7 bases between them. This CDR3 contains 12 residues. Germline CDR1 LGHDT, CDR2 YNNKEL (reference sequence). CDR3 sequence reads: CASSQAGFGYTF. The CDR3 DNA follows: TGTGCCAGCAGCCAAGCGGGATTTGGCTACACCTTC.

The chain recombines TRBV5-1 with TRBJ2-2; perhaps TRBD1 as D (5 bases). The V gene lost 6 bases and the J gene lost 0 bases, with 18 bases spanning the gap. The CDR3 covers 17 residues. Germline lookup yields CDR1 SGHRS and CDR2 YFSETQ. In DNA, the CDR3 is TGCGCCAGCACGGTGAAGGGGCCCTCCTCGAACACCGGGGAGCTGTTTTTT. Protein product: CASTVKGPSSNTGELFF.

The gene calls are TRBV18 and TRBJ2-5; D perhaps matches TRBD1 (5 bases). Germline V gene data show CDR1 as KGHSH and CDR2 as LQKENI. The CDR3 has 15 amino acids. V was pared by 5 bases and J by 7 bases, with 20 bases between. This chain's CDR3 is CASSLQDGKLGTQYF. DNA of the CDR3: TGTGCCAGCTCATTACAGGACGGCAAGCTCGGGACCCAGTACTTC.

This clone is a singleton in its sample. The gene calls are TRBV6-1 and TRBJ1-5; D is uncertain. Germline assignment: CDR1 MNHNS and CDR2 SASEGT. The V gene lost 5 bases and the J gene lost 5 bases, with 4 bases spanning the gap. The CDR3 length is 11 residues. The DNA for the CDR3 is TGTGCCAGCAGTCCGGATCAGCCCCAGCATTTT. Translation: CASSPDQPQHF.

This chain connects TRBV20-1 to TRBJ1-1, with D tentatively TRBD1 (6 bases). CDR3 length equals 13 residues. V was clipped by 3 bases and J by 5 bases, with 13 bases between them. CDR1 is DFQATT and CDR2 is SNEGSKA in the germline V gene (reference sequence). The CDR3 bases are TGCAGTGCTAGTGAAGGGGGTTGGACTGAAGCTTTCTTT. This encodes CSASEGGWTEAFF.

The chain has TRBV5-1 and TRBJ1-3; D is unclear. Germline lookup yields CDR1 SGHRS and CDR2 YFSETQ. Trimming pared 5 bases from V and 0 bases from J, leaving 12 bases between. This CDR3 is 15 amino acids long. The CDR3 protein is CASSPLTDSGNTIYF. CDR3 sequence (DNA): TGCGCCAGCAGTCCGCTGACTGACTCTGGAAACACCATATATTTT. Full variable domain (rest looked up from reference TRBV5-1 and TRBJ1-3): KAGVTQTPRYLIKTRGQQVTLSCSPISGHRSVSWYQQTPGQGLQFLFEYFSETQRNKGNFPGRFSGRQFSNSRSEMNVSTLELGDSALYLCASSPLTDSGNTIYFGEGSWLTVV.

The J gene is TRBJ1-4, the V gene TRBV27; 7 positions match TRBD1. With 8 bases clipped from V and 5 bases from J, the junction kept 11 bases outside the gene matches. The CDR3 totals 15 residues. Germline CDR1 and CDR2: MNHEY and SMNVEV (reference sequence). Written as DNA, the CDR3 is TGTGCCAGCCGTCCCAGCGGCAGGGGGAATGAAAAACTGTTTTTT. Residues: CASRPSGRGNEKLFF.

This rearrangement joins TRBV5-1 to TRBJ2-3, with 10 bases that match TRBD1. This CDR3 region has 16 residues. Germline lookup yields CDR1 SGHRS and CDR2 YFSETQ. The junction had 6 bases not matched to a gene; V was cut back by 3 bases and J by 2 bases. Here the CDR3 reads CASSSTRQGATDTQYF. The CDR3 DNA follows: TGCGCCAGCAGCTCCACAAGACAGGGGGCCACAGATACGCAGTATTTT.

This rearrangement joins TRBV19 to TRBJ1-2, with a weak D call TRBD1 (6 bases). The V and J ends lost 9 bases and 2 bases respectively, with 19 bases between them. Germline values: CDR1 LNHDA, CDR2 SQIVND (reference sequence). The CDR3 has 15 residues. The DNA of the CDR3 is TGTGCCAGCCTCCTGACAGGACAATCCAACTATGGCTACACCTTC. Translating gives CASLLTGQSNYGYTF.

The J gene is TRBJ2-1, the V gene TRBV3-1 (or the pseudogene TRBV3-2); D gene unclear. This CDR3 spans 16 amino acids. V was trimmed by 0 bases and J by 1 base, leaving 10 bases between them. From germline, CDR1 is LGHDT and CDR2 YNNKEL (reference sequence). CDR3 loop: CASSQDRTGSYNEQFF. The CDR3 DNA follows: TGTGCCAGCAGCCAAGATAGAACCGGGTCCTACAATGAGCAGTTCTTC.

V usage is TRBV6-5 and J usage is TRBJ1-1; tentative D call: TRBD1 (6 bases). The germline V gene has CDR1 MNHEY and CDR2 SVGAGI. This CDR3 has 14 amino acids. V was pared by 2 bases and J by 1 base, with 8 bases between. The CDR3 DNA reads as TGTGCCAGCAGTTACCGACAGGAGAACACTGAAGCTTTCTTT. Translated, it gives CASSYRQENTEAFF.

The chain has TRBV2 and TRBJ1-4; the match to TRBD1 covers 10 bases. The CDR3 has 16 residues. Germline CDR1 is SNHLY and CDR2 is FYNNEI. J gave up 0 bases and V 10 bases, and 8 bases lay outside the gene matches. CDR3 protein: CATRDRGLATNEKLFF. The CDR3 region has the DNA TGTGCCACCCGGGACAGGGGACTTGCAACTAATGAAAAACTGTTTTTT.

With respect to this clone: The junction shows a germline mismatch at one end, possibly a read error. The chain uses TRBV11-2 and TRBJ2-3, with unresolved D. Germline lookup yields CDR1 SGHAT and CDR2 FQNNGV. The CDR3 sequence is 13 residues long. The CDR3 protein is CASSLVAQDTQYF. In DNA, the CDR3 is TGTGCTAGCAGCTTAGTGGCACAAGATACGCAGTATTTT.

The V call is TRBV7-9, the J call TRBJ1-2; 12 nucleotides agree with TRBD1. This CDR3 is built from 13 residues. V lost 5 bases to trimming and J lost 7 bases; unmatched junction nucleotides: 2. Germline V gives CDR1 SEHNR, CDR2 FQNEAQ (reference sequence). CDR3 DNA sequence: TGTGCCAGCAGCAGGGACAGGGGGCTTGGCTACACCTTC. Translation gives CASSRDRGLGYTF.

This CDR3 reads CATSRDPLGEQYF. The DNA for the CDR3 is TGTGCCACCAGCAGAGATCCCCTAGGCGAGCAGTACTTC. The chain combines TRBV15 with TRBJ2-7; D gene ambiguous. The CDR3 is made up of 13 amino acids. V lost 0 bases and J lost 6, with 9 bases in between. The germline V gene has CDR1 LNHNV and CDR2 YYDKDF (reference sequence).

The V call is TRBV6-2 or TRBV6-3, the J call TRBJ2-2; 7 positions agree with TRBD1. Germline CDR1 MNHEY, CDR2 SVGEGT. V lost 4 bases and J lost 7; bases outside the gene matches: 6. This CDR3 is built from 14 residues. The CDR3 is CASSWTGHFGELFF. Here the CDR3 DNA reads TGTGCCAGCAGTTGGACAGGACACTTCGGGGAGCTGTTTTTT.